The entry that follows covers one T cell receptor (beta chain) sequence. One junction end does not reproduce the germline sequence, and a read error may be involved. This sample is drawn from a study of T cells in Graves' hyperthyroidism and ophthalmopathy. Across the study: Once the initial diagnosis was made, peripheral blood was obtained before any treatment.

The CDR3 length is 12 residues. From germline, CDR1 is SQVTM and CDR2 ANQGSEA. Researchers took RNA transcripts and amplified the TCR beta CDR3 regions from them. The HTBI primer set served for first-round RT-PCR of the TCR CDR3. TCRdb ran MiXCR on the multiplex PCR reads and lists one entry per CDR3 protein. There are roughly 840,000 distinct CDR3 sequences in the sample; roughly 40% occur only once, and 7% to 10% lies in the top ten. The sequence was obtained from a man aged 18 to 29 with Graves' hyperthyroidism. This rearrangement joins TRBV29-1 to TRBJ1-2; TRBD1 aligns across 10 bases. The specimen sequenced was blood. This CDR3 reads CSAGTGVLSSYF. The CDR3 nucleotides are TGCAGCGCCGGGACAGGGGTACTGAGCAGTTACTTC.